Following are 23 T cell receptor beta chains from one sample sequenced in a study of identical twins. TCRdb analysed the 5' RACE reads with MiXCR anew, one entry per CDR3 protein. The data contain under 900,000 distinct CDR3 sequences, 15% to 20% of them singletons. This sample was shared with a second study, whose subject was T cells expressing NK-cell markers.

The sample was PBMCs. The receptors shown here come from a woman between 18 and 29 years old in good health.

Only a few counts were recorded for this clonotype. V and J are TRBV12-3 or TRBV12-4 and TRBJ2-7; a possible D gene is TRBD2 (6 bases). There are 13 residues in the CDR3. Trimming stripped 2 bases from V and 3 bases from J, with 8 bases between. The CDR3 DNA reads as TGTGCCAGCAGTTTATTGCGGGACTACGAGCAGTACTTC. Its translation: CASSLLRDYEQYF.

The chain couples TRBV12-3 or TRBV12-4 to TRBJ2-1; 7 nucleotides match TRBD2. Trimming took 3 bases from V and 9 from J; bases not matched to a gene: 8. CDR3 size: 14 residues. CDR3 amino acids: CASSLGGGPSEQFF. The CDR3 region has the DNA TGTGCCAGCAGTTTGGGGGGAGGGCCTAGTGAGCAGTTCTTC.

Only a few counts were recorded for this clonotype. The V gene is TRBV4-2, the J gene TRBJ1-2, with D possibly being TRBD1 (5 bases). Deletions cut 1 base from V and 4 bases from J, with 19 bases between. Per germline, CDR1 LGHNA and CDR2 YNFKEQ. This CDR3 comprises 17 residues. The DNA for the CDR3 is TGTGCCAGCAGCCAAGGGGAATGGCAGGGTGATTCCTATGGCTACACCTTC. It is translated as CASSQGEWQGDSYGYTF.

The genes are TRBV29-1 and TRBJ1-3; TRBD1 aligns across 10 bases. The germline gives CDR1 SQVTM, CDR2 ANQGSEA. The V gene end was trimmed by 6 bases and the J gene end by 4 bases; junction bases not matched to a gene: 6. There are 14 residues in the CDR3. CDR3 in DNA: TGCAGCGTGACAGGGGGCTTTTCCGGAAACACCATATATTTT. Translating it yields CSVTGGFSGNTIYF.

In its sample, this clonotype was seen a few times. This chain uses TRBV6-1 with TRBJ2-7; D unresolved. Looked up from germline, CDR1 is MNHNS and CDR2 is SASEGT. V lost 7 bases and J 0 bases, leaving 10 bases between the germline ends. The CDR3 runs 13 residues. The CDR3 region is CASTSRSSYEQYF. CDR3 DNA: TGTGCCAGCACCAGCAGGTCCTCCTACGAGCAGTACTTC.

A few counts support this clonotype. This chain joins TRBV9 and TRBJ2-5; maybe TRBD2 (6 bases). The CDR3 loop spans 16 amino acids. The V end lost 0 bases, the J end lost 5 bases, and 17 bases lay between the germline ends. Germline V gene data show CDR1 as SGDLS and CDR2 as YYNGEE. The CDR3 DNA reads TGTGCCAGCAGCGTAGCGGGTCCGGGAGACGGGGAGACCCAGTACTTC. This codes for CASSVAGPGDGETQYF.

This sequence joins TRBV27 and TRBJ2-1; D not certain. Germline CDR1 MNHEY, CDR2 SMNVEV (reference sequence). The V gene lost 1 base and the J gene lost 9 bases, with 10 bases spanning the gap. The CDR3 runs to 13 residues. As DNA, the CDR3 is TGTGCCAGCAGTTTATACGGCGAGGCTGAGCAGTTCTTC. Translating it yields CASSLYGEAEQFF.

This clonotype has more than one count but fewer than ten. This chain uses TRBV5-1 with TRBJ2-1, with 10 nucleotides matching TRBD2. The germline V gene encodes CDR1 SGHRS and CDR2 YFSETQ. The CDR3 runs 16 residues. Trimming took 5 bases from V and 6 from J; bases not matched to a gene: 11. The CDR3 spells CASRGIGLAALNEQFF. The CDR3 bases are TGCGCCAGCAGAGGGATTGGACTAGCGGCCCTCAATGAGCAGTTCTTC.

This clonotype came up a few times. The chain has TRBV6-5 and TRBJ1-1; D is undetermined. This CDR3 comprises 14 residues. Germline V gene lookup returns CDR1 MNHEY and CDR2 SVGAGI. The V end was cut by 0 bases, the J end by 3 bases, with 8 bases between. Here the CDR3 reads CASSYSRVDTEAFF. CDR3 nucleotide sequence: TGTGCCAGCAGTTACTCGAGGGTTGACACTGAAGCTTTCTTT.

This clonotype showed up just a few times. V is TRBV7-9 and J is TRBJ1-3, with D unclear. Trimming took 5 bases from V and 0 from J, leaving 17 bases between them. The germline V gene has CDR1 SEHNR and CDR2 FQNEAQ (reference sequence). The CDR3 contains 17 residues. The DNA for the CDR3 is TGTGCCAGCAGCCAAAAACGTGCGGACCTCTCTGGAAACACCATATATTTT. This gives the protein CASSQKRADLSGNTIYF.

In its sample, this clonotype was seen a few times. The rearrangement uses TRBV7-9 and TRBJ2-4; D gene uncertain. Trimming removed 5 bases at V and 7 bases at J, with 15 bases between. Germline V gene sequence: CDR1 SEHNR, CDR2 FQNEAQ (reference sequence). The CDR3 extends over 14 amino acids. The CDR3 loop reads CASSHGQVGNIQYF. The CDR3 DNA reads as TGTGCCAGCAGCCACGGGCAGGTCGGGAACATTCAGTACTTC.

The table lists this clonotype with a few counts. This chain uses TRBV27 with TRBJ2-1, with 7 positions matching TRBD2. CDR1 and CDR2 from the germline V gene are MNHEY and SMNVEV (reference sequence). The CDR3 length is 12 residues. V was clipped by 7 bases and J by 9 bases; unmatched bases: 6. CDR3: CASKGRGSEQFF. The DNA of the CDR3 is TGTGCCAGCAAAGGGAGGGGATCTGAGCAGTTCTTC.

The CDR3 bases are TGTGCCAGCAGTTCCACCGGGACGGGCTCTGGAAACACCATATATTTT. This gives the protein CASSSTGTGSGNTIYF. This chain uses TRBV6-5 with TRBJ1-3; weak D call: TRBD1 (5 bases). Per the germline V gene, CDR1 is MNHEY and CDR2 is SVGAGI. This CDR3 spans 16 amino acids. Trimming took 4 bases from V and 0 from J, leaving 13 bases between them.

Of note for this clonotype: A read error may be the cause here, since a much bigger clone is one base away. The genes are TRBV20-1 and TRBJ2-5; 14 bases are a match to TRBD2. Germline assignment: CDR1 DFQATT and CDR2 SNEGSKA (reference sequence). The CDR3 has 14 residues. CDR3: CSAPRLAGGPRNVF. As DNA, the CDR3 is TGCAGTGCTCCACGACTAGCGGGAGGGCCTAGGAACGTCTTC.

This clonotype has just a few counts. The V and J genes are TRBV7-9 and TRBJ1-1; TRBD1 agrees at 10 bases. V trimming: 6 bases; J trimming: 0 bases; junction bases outside the gene matches: 7. This CDR3 has 16 residues. From germline, CDR1 is SEHNR and CDR2 FQNEAQ (reference sequence). The chain's CDR3 is CASRTTGTGVNTEAFF. The CDR3 DNA follows: TGTGCCAGCAGGACAACCGGGACAGGGGTGAACACTGAAGCTTTCTTT.

V usage is TRBV5-6 and J usage is TRBJ1-1; a possible D gene is TRBD1 (5 bases). V was clipped by 0 bases and J by 3 bases, with 9 bases between them. Looked up from germline, CDR1 is SGHDT and CDR2 is YYEEEE. CDR3 length: 14 amino acids. The CDR3 loop reads CASSLGWGDTEAFF. CDR3 in DNA: TGTGCCAGCAGCTTGGGATGGGGGGACACTGAAGCTTTCTTT.

This clonotype was detected ten times or more. This chain links TRBV5-6 with TRBJ1-2; D is unresolved. Trimming removed 3 bases from V and 13 bases from J, with 19 bases in between. CDR1 SGHDT and CDR2 YYEEEE come from the germline V gene. This CDR3 has 13 residues. The CDR3 is CASSSKHGGLGTF. CDR3 coding DNA: TGTGCCAGCAGCTCGAAGCACGGAGGACTTGGCACCTTC.

The CDR3 is CASSQDLPRGGGYTF. CDR3 in DNA: TGCGCCAGCAGCCAAGATCTGCCCAGGGGAGGTGGCTACACCTTC. The J gene is TRBJ1-2, the V gene TRBV4-3; D is possibly TRBD1 (6 bases). The CDR3 is 15 amino acids. The germline gives CDR1 LGHNA, CDR2 YSLEER. Trimming removed 0 bases at V and 7 bases at J, with 15 bases between.

This clonotype has just a few counts. The chain uses TRBV7-3 and TRBJ2-3; 7 nucleotides match TRBD2. The CDR3 totals 15 residues. V lost 2 bases, J lost 4 bases, and 6 bases stayed unmatched. Germline CDR1 and CDR2: SGHTA and FQGTGA. The CDR3 DNA sequence: TGTGCCAGCAGCTTATGGGCGGGGGAAGCAGATACGCAGTATTTT. Its protein product is CASSLWAGEADTQYF.

J is TRBJ2-1 and V is TRBV5-1; TRBD2 is a possible D gene (7 bases). CDR1 is SGHRS and CDR2 is YFSETQ in the germline V gene. The CDR3 extends over 17 amino acids. Trimming pared 1 base from V and 5 bases from J, leaving 19 bases between. CDR3 amino acids: CASSLLGGLARDNEQFF. The CDR3 nucleotides are TGCGCCAGCAGCTTGTTGGGGGGGCTTGCGCGAGACAATGAGCAGTTCTTC.

The V gene is TRBV6-4, the J gene TRBJ2-2, with D maybe TRBD2 (6 bases). Germline values: CDR1 MRHNA, CDR2 SNTAGT. The CDR3 is 19 residues long. The V end lost 5 bases, the J end lost 6 bases, and 28 bases lay between the germline ends. The CDR3 protein is CASSPNPGLAGEVAGELFF. The CDR3 coding sequence is TGTGCCAGCAGTCCCAACCCGGGACTTGCTGGGGAGGTTGCCGGGGAGCTGTTTTTT.

This clonotype was counted only a few times. The genes are TRBV15 and TRBJ2-1, with D tentatively TRBD2 (6 bases). CDR1 LNHNV and CDR2 YYDKDF come from the germline V gene (reference sequence). V lost 1 base and J lost 6, with 13 bases in between. CDR3 length: 15 residues. CDR3 nucleotides: TGTGCCACCAGCAGAGCCGGGCCTAGCGTCAATGAGCAGTTCTTC. Residues: CATSRAGPSVNEQFF.

This chain connects TRBV28 to TRBJ2-2, with TRBD2 identical over 8 bases. Losses at the gene ends were 3 bases for V and 4 bases for J; bases not matched to a gene: 13. CDR1 and CDR2 (germline): MDHEN, SYDVKM. CDR3 length: 18 residues. CDR3 loop: CASSLDTGLAGRTGELFF. The CDR3 nucleotides read TGTGCCAGCAGTTTGGATACCGGACTAGCCGGGCGCACCGGGGAGCTGTTTTTT. The whole variable domain, remainder taken from reference TRBV28 and TRBJ2-2, is DVKVTQSSRYLVKRTGEKVFLECVQDMDHENMFWYRQDPGLGLRLIYFSYDVKMKEKGDIPEGYSVSREKKERFSLILESASTNQTSMYLCASSLDTGLAGRTGELFFGEGSRLTVL.